The subject of this entry is one T cell receptor beta chain. This entry is derived from a study of OX40 agonist ivuxolimab in advanced cancers. The assay was immunoSEQ multiplex PCR, and TCRdb's table has in-frame clones only and misses some. The sample lists about 47,000 clones, roughly 87% occurring once. Sequenced material: CD4+ or CD8+ T cells sorted from blood, taken in a trial of the OX40 agonist ivuxolimab. The sequence was obtained from an adult with an advanced solid tumor such as melanoma, head and neck, liver or kidney cancer.

The CDR3 region has the DNA TGTGCCACCCAGGGCGGGAGAGGATCCTACAATGAGCAGTTCTTC. Protein sequence: CATQGGRGSYNEQFF. The gene calls are TRBV19 and TRBJ2-1, with 7 bases aligning to TRBD2. Germline CDR1 and CDR2: LNHDA and SQIVND (reference sequence). Germline trimming cut 10 bases from V and 1 base from J; bases unmatched to any gene: 10. The CDR3 runs 15 residues. Full variable domain (missing parts from reference TRBV19 and TRBJ2-1): DGGITQSPKYLFRKEGQNVTLSCEQNLNHDAMYWYRQDPGQGLRLIYYSQIVNDFQKGDIAEGYSVSREKKESFPLTVTSAQKNPTAFYLCATQGGRGSYNEQFFGPGTRLTVL.